This T cell receptor (beta chain) is from a study of tumor and adjacent non-tumor tissue in lung cancer. Overall study findings and caveats: Significantly higher TCR diversity was found in tumor than normal lung. Top 100 clones took a larger repertoire share in normal lung. Shorter survival was associated with higher TCR diversity in tumors.

TCRbeta libraries were built with three rounds of nested PCR, modified from ARM-PCR. TCRdb re-called the multiplex PCR reads through MiXCR, storing one row per CDR3 protein. The sample has 200,000 or so distinct CDR3 sequences; about two thirds are singletons. This sample's RNA came from whole unsorted tissue. The CDR3 has 16 amino acids. Germline V gene lookup returns CDR1 SGHAT and CDR2 FQDESV (reference sequence). Trimming left V 2 bases short and J 16 bases short, with 24 bases between. A remark on this clonotype: Its specificity is not known.

Material for sequencing was lung tumor tissue. This TCR was sampled from a man between 60 and 75 years old with non-small cell lung cancer. The chain has TRBV11-1 and TRBJ1-6, with a weak D call TRBD1 (5 bases). The CDR3 DNA sequence: TGTGCCAGCAGCTTAAGTGGGACGCGAGACGTATTACCACTCCACTTT. This sequence encodes CASSLSGTRDVLPLHF. Filled out from reference TRBV11-1 and TRBJ1-6, the complete variable domain reads EAEVAQSPRYKITEKSQAVAFWCDPISGHATLYWYRQILGQGPELLVQFQDESVVDDSQLPKDRFSAERLKGVDSTLKIQPAELGDSAMYLCASSLSGTRDVLPLHFGNGTRLTVT.